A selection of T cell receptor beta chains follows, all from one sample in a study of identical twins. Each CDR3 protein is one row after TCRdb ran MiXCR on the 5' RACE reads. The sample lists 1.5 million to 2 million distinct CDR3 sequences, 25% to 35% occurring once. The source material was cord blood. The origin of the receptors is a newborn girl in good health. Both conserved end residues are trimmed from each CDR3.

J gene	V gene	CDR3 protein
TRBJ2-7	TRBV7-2	ASSWGLAGGYEQY
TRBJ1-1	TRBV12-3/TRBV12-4	ASSFGGPNTEAF
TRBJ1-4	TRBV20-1	SARPTRTGEGEKLF
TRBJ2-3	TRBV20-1	SARERQGAADTQY
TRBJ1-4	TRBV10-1	ASSESPGLGKLF
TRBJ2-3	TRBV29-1	SVDTAHTQY
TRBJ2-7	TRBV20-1	SARPRRDGSYEQY
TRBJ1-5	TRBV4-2	ASSQAGSQPQH
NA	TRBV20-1	SARDPLFLSYEQY
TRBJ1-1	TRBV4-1	ASSQDLEASSWDTEAF
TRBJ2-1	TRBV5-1	ASSPPASGSNNEQF
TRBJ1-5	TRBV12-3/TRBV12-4	ASSLRGRLSDLYSNQPQH
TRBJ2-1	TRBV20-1	SVISGGVSFYNEQF
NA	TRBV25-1	ASSEGGRRSYEQY
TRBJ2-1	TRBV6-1	ASRIGKDYYNEQF
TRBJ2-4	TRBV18	ASSTGGQGAYKNIQY
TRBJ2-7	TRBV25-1	ASSATGGALQY
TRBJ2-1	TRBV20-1	SAPSGRGNNEQF
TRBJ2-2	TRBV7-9	ASSLVPSRSFTGELF
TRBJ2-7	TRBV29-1	SVEDLVQHEQY
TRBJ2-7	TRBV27	ASRVVGGGFSEQY
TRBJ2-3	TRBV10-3	AISERLAGTDTQY
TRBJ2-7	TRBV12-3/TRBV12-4	ASSSTVASYEQY
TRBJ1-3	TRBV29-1	SVEDPQSGNTIY
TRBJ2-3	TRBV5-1	ASSLRTRDTDTQY
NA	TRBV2	ASRPSSGPYNEQY
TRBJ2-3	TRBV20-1	SARDWRGADTQY
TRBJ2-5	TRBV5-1	ASSLASGQWETQY
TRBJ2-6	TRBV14	ASSQDWKVSGANVLT
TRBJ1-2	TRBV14	ASSQASRPSYGYT
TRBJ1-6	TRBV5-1	ASSLSTGWDNSPLH
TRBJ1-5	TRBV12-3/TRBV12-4	ASSPVSQPQH
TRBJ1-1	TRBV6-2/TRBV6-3	ASSTQGSTEAF